This T cell receptor beta chain comes out of a study of monozygotic twins with inflammatory bowel disease. Study-wide points: Concordant and discordant twins showed no difference in repertoire similarity, possibly from limited power. Inverse Simpson values showed less TCRbeta diversity in IBD patients than in their healthy co-twins.

This CDR3 comprises 14 residues. Per the germline V gene, CDR1 is MDHEN and CDR2 is SYDVKM. Turning to this clonotype: As yet, its antigen is unknown.

Researchers ran eight separate cDNA reactions for each sample. With the 5' RACE reads reprocessed, TCRdb shows one record per CDR3 protein and no DNA. The ten most abundant clones cover under 8.5% of a sample with approximately 210,000 distinct CDR3 sequences. The sample was blood. This rearrangement joins TRBV28 to TRBJ1-2; TCRdb returns TRBD1, unconfirmable since there is no DNA. The origin of this receptor is a human donor with ulcerative colitis or Crohn's disease, or a healthy co-twin of an affected twin (not recorded which). CDR3 amino acids: CATHDSTGKRGYTF.